This TCR beta chain was retrieved from a study of blood T cell repertoires in COVID-19. In the study overall: Sources were T cells, B-cell-depleted T cells, or PBMCs; the material itself was cDNA or gDNA.

Sequencing was performed with immunoSEQ multiplex PCR; in TCRdb, only in-frame clones are kept and a portion is missing. The sample contains 150,000 or so clones, roughly nine tenths of which appear only once. The material sequenced was peripheral blood. The clonotype was recovered from a woman in her seventies with acute or convalescent COVID-19.

In DNA, the CDR3 is TGTGCCAGCAGTTACACAGGGGAGACCCAGTACTTC. Translating it yields CASSYTGETQYF. The rearrangement uses TRBV7-9 and TRBJ2-5; D is perhaps TRBD1 (6 bases). The germline gives CDR1 SEHNR, CDR2 FQNEAQ (reference sequence). Trimming removed 6 bases from V and 5 bases from J, with 10 bases in between. The CDR3 runs 12 residues.